The 6 T cell receptor beta chains given below trace back to one sample, sequenced in a study of shared T cell receptors in the human thymus. TCRdb keeps only in-frame clones here, not all; method: immunoSEQ multiplex PCR. The table lists approximately 730,000 clones, 75% to 90% of them singletons. The sample also formed part of further work on human thymus T cells.

The sample was thymocytes. These receptors were obtained from a girl less than two years old with a congenital heart defect.

J is TRBJ2-1 and V is TRBV7-6; 11 bases align to TRBD2. Looked up from germline, CDR1 is SGHVS and CDR2 is FNYEAQ. V dropped 4 bases and J dropped 2; count of bases not matched to a gene: 4. The CDR3 is made up of 16 amino acids. The CDR3 is CASSSPTSGAYNEQFF. As DNA, the CDR3 is TGTGCCAGCAGCTCCCCGACTAGCGGGGCCTACAATGAGCAGTTCTTC.

The rearrangement joins TRBV11-2 to TRBJ1-4; tentative D call: TRBD1 (5 bases). V lost 2 bases to trimming and J lost 4 bases, with 8 bases between them. This CDR3 has 14 amino acids. Germline V gene lookup returns CDR1 SGHAT and CDR2 FQNNGV. This CDR3 reads CASSLRGLNEKLFF. The CDR3 DNA follows: TGTGCCAGCAGCTTAAGGGGACTTAATGAAAAACTGTTTTTT.

The chain uses TRBV19 and TRBJ1-1; 9 nucleotides agree with TRBD1. V lost 5 bases and J lost 7; bases outside the gene matches: 11. The CDR3 loop spans 15 amino acids. The germline V gene has CDR1 LNHDA and CDR2 SQIVND (reference sequence). CDR3 nucleotide sequence: TGTGCCAGTAGTTCCCCGGACAGGGGACCCAATGAAGCTTTCTTT. Amino acid sequence: CASSSPDRGPNEAFF.

The J gene is TRBJ1-5, the V gene TRBV11-2; D gene uncertain. The CDR3 is 14 amino acids. Trimming left V 5 bases short and J 7 bases short, with 15 bases between. CDR1 and CDR2 (germline): SGHAT, FQNNGV. CDR3 sequence: CASSPPERIQPQHF. In nucleotides, the CDR3 is TGTGCCAGCAGCCCCCCGGAGAGAATCCAGCCCCAGCATTTT.

The chain recombines TRBV6-5 with TRBJ1-2, with D possibly being TRBD1 (5 bases). Trimming shortened V by 0 bases and J by 4 bases, and 15 bases separated the two germline ends. This CDR3 has 16 amino acids. Germline assignment: CDR1 MNHEY and CDR2 SVGAGI. The CDR3 DNA sequence: TGTGCCAGCAGTTACTCGAGGACTTCGGGGGGCTATGGCTACACCTTC. Translation: CASSYSRTSGGYGYTF.

CDR3 sequence: CSVEEDGTGDITTSNYGYTF. CDR3 DNA sequence: TGCAGCGTTGAAGAGGACGGGACAGGAGACATTACCACTTCTAACTATGGCTACACCTTC. The gene calls are TRBV29-1 and TRBJ1-2; the match to TRBD1 covers 8 bases. Germline V lookup: CDR1 SQVTM, CDR2 ANQGSEA. This CDR3 has 20 residues. The ends lost 0 bases at V and 0 bases at J; junction bases unmatched: 18.